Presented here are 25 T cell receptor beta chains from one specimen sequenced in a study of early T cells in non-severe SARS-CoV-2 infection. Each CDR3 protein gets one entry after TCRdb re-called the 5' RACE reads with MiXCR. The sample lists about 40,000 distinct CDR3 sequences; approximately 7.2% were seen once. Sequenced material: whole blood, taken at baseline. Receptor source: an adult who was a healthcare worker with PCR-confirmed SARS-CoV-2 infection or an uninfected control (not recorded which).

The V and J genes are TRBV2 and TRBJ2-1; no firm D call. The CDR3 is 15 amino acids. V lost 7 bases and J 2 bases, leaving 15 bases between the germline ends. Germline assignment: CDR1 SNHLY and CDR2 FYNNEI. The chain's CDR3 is CASTKGLSTYNEQFF. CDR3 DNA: TGTGCCAGCACGAAGGGTCTTAGCACCTACAATGAGCAGTTCTTC.

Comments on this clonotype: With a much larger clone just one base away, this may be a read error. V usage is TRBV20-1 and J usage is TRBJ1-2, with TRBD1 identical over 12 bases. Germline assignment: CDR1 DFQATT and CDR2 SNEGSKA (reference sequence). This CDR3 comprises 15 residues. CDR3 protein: CSATRDRGLGYGCTF. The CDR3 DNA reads TGCAGTGCTACCCGGGACAGGGGGCTTGGCTATGGCTGCACCTTC.

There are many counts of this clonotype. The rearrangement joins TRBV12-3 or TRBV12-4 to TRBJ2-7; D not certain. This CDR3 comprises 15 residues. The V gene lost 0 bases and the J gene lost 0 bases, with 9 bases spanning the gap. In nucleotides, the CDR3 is TGTGCCAGCAGTTTAGCGACACTTGGCTCCTACGAGCAGTACTTC. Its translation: CASSLATLGSYEQYF.

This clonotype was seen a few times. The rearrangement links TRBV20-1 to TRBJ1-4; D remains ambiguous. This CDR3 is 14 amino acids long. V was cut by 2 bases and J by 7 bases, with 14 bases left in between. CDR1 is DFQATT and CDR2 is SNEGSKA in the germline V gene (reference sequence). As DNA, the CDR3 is TGCAGTGCTAGAACCGGAACGGGATCTGAAAAACTGTTTTTT. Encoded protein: CSARTGTGSEKLFF.

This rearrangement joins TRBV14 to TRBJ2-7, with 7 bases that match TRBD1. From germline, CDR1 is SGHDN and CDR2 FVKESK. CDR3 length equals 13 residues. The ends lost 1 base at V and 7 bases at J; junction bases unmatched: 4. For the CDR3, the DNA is TGTGCCAGCAGCCAAGGGGACAGCCTGGAGCAGTACTTC. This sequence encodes CASSQGDSLEQYF.

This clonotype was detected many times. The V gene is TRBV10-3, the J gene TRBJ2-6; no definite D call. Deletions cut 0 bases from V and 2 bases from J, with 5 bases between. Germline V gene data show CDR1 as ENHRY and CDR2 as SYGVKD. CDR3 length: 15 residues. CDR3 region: CAISESLPGANVLTF. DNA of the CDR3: TGTGCCATCAGTGAGTCGTTACCTGGGGCCAACGTCCTGACTTTC.

The DNA for the CDR3 is TGTGCCAGCAGTGCAGGGATAGGGTCCTACAATGAGCAGTTCTTC. Translating it yields CASSAGIGSYNEQFF. The chain uses TRBV6-5 and TRBJ2-1, with D possibly TRBD1 on 5 matching bases. The germline V and J ends were trimmed by 5 bases and 1 base, with 12 bases remaining between them. The CDR3 has 15 residues. Germline V CDR1 and CDR2: MNHEY, SVGAGI.

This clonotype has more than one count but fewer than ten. CDR3 in DNA: TGTGCCAGCGGGACCTCGGCCACAGATACGCAGTATTTT. Translating gives CASGTSATDTQYF. V usage is TRBV6-2 or TRBV6-3 and J usage is TRBJ2-3; D possibly matches TRBD1 or TRBD2 (5 bases each). V lost 8 bases and J 2 bases, leaving 11 bases between the germline ends. CDR3 length: 13 amino acids. Germline V lookup: CDR1 MNHEY, CDR2 SVGEGT.

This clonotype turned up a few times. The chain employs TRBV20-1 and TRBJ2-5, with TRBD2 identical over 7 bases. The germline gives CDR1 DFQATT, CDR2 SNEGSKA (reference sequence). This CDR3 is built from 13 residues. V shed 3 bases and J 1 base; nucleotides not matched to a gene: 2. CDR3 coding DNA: TGCAGTGCTAGTTCTAGCGGCCAAGAGACCCAGTACTTC. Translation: CSASSSGQETQYF.

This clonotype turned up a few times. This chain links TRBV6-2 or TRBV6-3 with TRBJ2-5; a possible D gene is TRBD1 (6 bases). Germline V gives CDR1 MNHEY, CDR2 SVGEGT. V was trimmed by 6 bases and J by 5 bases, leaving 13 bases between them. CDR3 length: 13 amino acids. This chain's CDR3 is CASSKDRGETQYF. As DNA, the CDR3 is TGTGCCAGCAGCAAGGACAGAGGCGAGACCCAGTACTTC.

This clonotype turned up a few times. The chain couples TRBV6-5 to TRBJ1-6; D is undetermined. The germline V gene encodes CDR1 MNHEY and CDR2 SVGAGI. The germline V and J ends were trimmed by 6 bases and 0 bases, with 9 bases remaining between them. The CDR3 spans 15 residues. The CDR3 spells CASSPWSSYNSPLHF. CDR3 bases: TGTGCCAGCAGCCCTTGGAGCTCCTATAATTCACCCCTCCACTTT.

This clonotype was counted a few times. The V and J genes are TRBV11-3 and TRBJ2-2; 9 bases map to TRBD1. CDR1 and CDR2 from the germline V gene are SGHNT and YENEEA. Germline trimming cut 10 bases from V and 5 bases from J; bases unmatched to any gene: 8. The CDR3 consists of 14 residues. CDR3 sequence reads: CAIKQGAETGELFF. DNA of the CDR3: TGTGCCATTAAACAGGGGGCAGAGACCGGGGAGCTGTTTTTT.

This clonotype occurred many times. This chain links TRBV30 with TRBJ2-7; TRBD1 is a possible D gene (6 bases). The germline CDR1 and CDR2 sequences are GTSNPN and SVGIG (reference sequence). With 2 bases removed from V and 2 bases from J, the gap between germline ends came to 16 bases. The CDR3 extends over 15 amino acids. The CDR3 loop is CAWSFRGFGAYEQYF. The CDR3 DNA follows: TGTGCCTGGAGTTTCAGGGGATTTGGGGCCTACGAGCAGTACTTC.

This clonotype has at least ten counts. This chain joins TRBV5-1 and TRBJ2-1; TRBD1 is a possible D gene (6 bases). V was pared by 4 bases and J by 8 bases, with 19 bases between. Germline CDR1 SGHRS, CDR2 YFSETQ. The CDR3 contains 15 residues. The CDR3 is CASSLVPDRLDEQFF. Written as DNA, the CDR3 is TGCGCCAGCAGCCTAGTCCCAGACAGGCTCGATGAGCAGTTCTTC.

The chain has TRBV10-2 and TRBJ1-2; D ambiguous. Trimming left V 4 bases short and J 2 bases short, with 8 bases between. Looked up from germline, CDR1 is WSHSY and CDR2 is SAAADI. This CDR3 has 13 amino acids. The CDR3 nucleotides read TGCGCCAGCAGTGCCGAAATAAACTATGGCTACACCTTC. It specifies CASSAEINYGYTF.

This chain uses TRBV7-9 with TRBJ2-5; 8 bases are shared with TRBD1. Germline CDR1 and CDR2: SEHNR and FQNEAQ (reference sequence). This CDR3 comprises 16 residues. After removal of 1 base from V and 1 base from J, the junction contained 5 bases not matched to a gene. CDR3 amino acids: CASSLGDRGIQETQYF. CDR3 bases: TGTGCCAGCAGCTTAGGAGACAGGGGCATCCAAGAGACCCAGTACTTC.

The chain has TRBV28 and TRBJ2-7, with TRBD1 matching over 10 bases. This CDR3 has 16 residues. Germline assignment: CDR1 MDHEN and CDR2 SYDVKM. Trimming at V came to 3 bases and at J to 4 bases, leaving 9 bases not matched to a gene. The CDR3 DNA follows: TGTGCCAGCAGTTTCGGCACCGGGACAGGGGAGTACGAGCAGTACTTC. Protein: CASSFGTGTGEYEQYF.

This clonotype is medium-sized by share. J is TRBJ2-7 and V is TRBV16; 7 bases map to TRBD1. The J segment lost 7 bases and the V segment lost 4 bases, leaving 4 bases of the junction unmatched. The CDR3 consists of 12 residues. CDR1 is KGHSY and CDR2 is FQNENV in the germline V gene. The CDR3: CASSLGTEEQYF. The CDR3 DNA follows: TGTGCCAGCAGCCTTGGGACAGAAGAGCAGTACTTC.

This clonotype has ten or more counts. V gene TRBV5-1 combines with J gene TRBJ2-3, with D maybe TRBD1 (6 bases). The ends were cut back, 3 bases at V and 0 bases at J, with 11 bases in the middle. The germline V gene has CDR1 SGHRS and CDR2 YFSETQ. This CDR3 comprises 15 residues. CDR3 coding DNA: TGCGCCAGCAGCTCCGGACAGCTTAGCACAGATACGCAGTATTTT. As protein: CASSSGQLSTDTQYF.

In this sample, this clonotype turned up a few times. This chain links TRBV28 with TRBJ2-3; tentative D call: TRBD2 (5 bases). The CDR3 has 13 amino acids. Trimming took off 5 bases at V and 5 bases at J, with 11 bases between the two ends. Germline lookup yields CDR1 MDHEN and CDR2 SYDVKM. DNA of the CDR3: TGTGCCAGCAGTCCCTCCGGAGGAGATACGCAGTATTTT. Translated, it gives CASSPSGGDTQYF.

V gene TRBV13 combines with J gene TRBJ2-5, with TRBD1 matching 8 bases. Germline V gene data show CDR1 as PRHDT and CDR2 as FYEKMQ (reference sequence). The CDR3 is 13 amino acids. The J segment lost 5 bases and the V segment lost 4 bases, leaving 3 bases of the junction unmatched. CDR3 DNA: TGTGCCAGCAGCTCGGACAGGGCGGAGACCCAGTACTTC. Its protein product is CASSSDRAETQYF.

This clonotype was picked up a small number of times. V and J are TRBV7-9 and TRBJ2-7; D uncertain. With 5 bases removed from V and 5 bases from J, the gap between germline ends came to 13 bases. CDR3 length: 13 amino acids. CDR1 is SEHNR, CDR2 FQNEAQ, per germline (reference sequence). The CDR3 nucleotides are TGTGCCAGCAGCCCTACATTGGGAAACGAGCAGTACTTC. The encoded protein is CASSPTLGNEQYF.

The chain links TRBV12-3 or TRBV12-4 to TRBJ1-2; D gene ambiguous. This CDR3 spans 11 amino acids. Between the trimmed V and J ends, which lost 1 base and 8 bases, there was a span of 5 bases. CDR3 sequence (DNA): TGTGCCAGCAGTTTAGATACGGGCTACACCTTC. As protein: CASSLDTGYTF.

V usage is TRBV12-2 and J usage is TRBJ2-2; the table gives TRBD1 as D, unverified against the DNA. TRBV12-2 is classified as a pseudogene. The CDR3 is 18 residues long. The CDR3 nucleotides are TGTGCAAGTCGCTTAGTTCGTCTCGGGGGGCTCCACACCGGGGAGCTGTTTTTT. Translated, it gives CASRLVRLGGLHTGELFF.

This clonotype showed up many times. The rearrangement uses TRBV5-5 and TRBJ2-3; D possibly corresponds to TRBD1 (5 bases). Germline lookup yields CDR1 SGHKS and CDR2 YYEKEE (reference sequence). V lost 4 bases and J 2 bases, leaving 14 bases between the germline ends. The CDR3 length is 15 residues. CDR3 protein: CASSPRALYTDTQYF. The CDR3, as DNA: TGTGCCAGCAGCCCCAGGGCCCTGTACACAGATACGCAGTATTTT.